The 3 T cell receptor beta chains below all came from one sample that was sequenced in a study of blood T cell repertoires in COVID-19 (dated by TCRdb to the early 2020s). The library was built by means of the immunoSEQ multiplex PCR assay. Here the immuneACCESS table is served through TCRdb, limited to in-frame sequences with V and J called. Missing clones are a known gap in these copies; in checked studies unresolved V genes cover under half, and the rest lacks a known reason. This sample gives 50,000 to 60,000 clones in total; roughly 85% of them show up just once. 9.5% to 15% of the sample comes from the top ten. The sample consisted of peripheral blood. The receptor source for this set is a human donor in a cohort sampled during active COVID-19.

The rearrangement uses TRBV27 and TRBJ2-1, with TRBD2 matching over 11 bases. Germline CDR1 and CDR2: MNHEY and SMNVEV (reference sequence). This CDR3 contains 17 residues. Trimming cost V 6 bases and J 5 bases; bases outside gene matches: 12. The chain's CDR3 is CASSSLVGLAGDNEQFF. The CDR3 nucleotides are TGTGCCAGCAGCTCCCTAGTTGGACTAGCGGGTGACAATGAGCAGTTCTTC.

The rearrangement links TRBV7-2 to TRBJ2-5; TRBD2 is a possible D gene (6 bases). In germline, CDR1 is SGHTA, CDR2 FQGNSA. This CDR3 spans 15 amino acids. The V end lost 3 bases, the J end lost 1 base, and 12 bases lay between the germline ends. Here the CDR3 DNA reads TGTGCCAGCAGCTTTAGGGCGGGAACCCAAGAGACCCAGTACTTC. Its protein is CASSFRAGTQETQYF.

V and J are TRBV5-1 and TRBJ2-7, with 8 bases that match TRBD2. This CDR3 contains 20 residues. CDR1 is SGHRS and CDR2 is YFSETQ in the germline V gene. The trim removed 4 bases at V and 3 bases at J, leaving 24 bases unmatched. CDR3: CASSGRPQEGMSGSDYEQYF. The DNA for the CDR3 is TGCGCCAGCAGCGGCAGACCACAGGAGGGGATGAGCGGGAGCGACTACGAGCAGTACTTC.